This T cell receptor beta chain comes out of a study of blood T cell repertoires in COVID-19. Whole-study context: The cDNA or gDNA used as material had been derived from T cells, B-cell-depleted T cells, or PBMCs.

Germline CDR1 is SQVTM and CDR2 is ANQGSEA. V dropped 7 bases and J dropped 2 bases, with 12 bases sitting between them. This CDR3 contains 14 residues. As handled by the study authors: The assay estimated nucleated cells by amplifying reference gene primers. Here immunoSEQ multiplex PCR was the method, and the copy in TCRdb shows in-frame clones only, minus some. For V, J and clone size, that table is used; D and trimming come from the DNA. Seen here are over 25,000 clones, around 79% observed once, and the top ten hold around 16%. The rearrangement uses TRBV29-1 and TRBJ2-6; TRBD1 might be the D (5 bases). The sequence derives from a man older than 75 with active or convalescent COVID-19. The sequencing input was peripheral blood. CDR3 sequence reads: CSAARGTGANVLTF. The CDR3 DNA reads TGCAGCGCTGCAAGGGGTACTGGGGCCAACGTCCTGACTTTC.